This T cell receptor beta chain was recorded in a study of blood T cell repertoires in COVID-19. Study in general: Some COVID-19 samples were acute and others convalescent; all came from the United States, Italy and Spain.

As processed by the authors: Nucleated cell number was recorded as an estimate derived from reference gene primer amplification. Sequencing used immunoSEQ multiplex PCR; TCRdb keeps in-frame clones, though not all of them. D and trimming were read from the DNA, whereas the V and J calls and clone size are those reported in that table. The data hold around 160,000 clones, with roughly 90% observed a single time. Germline V gives CDR1 SQVTM, CDR2 ANQGSEA. The CDR3 has 12 residues. The V and J ends lost 3 bases and 5 bases respectively, with 10 bases between them. V gene TRBV29-1 combines with J gene TRBJ1-1, with TRBD1 as a possible D gene (5 bases). Input material: PBMCs or T cells enriched from blood (not recorded which). The clonotype comes from a woman aged 40 to 50 who had been exposed to COVID-19. The CDR3 bases are TGCAGCGTTGACAGGGAAAGTACTGAAGCTTTCTTT. This sequence encodes CSVDRESTEAFF. The variable domain in full, completed from reference TRBV29-1 and TRBJ1-1, reads SAVISQKPSRDICQRGTSLTIQCQVDSQVTMMFWYRQQPGQSLTLIATANQGSEATYESGFVIDKFPISRPNLTFSTLTVSNMSPEDSSIYLCSVDRESTEAFFGQGTRLTVV.